This T cell receptor beta chain was identified in a study of T cell responses to AZD1222 COVID-19 vaccine. V shed 3 bases and J shed 0 bases, with 9 bases lying between them. This CDR3 is built from 15 residues. Per the germline V gene, CDR1 is KGHSH and CDR2 is LQKENI. TCRdb's table, derived via immunoSEQ multiplex PCR, lists solely in-frame clones and lacks some. Altogether about 170,000 clones are present, 80% to 90% being singletons, with the ten largest covering roughly 4%. This chain connects TRBV18 to TRBJ2-1; perhaps D is TRBD1 or TRBD2 (5 bases each). The sequence was obtained from an adult who received the MenACWY meningococcal vaccine as a control. Specimen: peripheral blood, collected 28 days after the second dose of the MenACWY control vaccine. This CDR3 reads CASSPGRDSYNEQFF. DNA of the CDR3: TGTGCCAGCTCACCGGGACGAGACTCCTACAATGAGCAGTTCTTC.